This TCR beta chain is drawn from a study of CD8 T cells in ankylosing spondylitis. Study-level points and caveats: One TCR beta motif, made up of several highly homologous variants, appeared characteristic of ankylosing spondylitis blood. The clones that were linked to disease were reported to be significantly enriched in matched synovial fluid samples from ankylosing spondylitis patients. CD8+ by phenotype, disease-linked clones were relatively rare in peripheral blood.

TCRdb itself ran the 5' RACE reads through MiXCR, one entry per CDR3 protein. Counted here are around 770,000 distinct CDR3 sequences, roughly 10% occurring once; the ten biggest clones make up around 0.51%. This clonotype was seen more than once but under ten times. The antigen is undetermined. Trimming cost V 4 bases and J 2 bases, with 14 bases left between them. Germline values: CDR1 SEHNR, CDR2 FQNEAQ (reference sequence). This CDR3 is built from 15 residues. This sequence joins TRBV7-9 and TRBJ1-2, with D possibly matching TRBD1 (6 bases). Sample: blood, either unsorted or a sorted T cell fraction (not recorded which). This sequence originates from a male donor with ankylosing spondylitis. The CDR3: CASSSRGGRNYGYTF. The CDR3 region has the DNA TGTGCCAGCAGCTCCCGAGGGGGGCGGAACTATGGCTACACCTTC.